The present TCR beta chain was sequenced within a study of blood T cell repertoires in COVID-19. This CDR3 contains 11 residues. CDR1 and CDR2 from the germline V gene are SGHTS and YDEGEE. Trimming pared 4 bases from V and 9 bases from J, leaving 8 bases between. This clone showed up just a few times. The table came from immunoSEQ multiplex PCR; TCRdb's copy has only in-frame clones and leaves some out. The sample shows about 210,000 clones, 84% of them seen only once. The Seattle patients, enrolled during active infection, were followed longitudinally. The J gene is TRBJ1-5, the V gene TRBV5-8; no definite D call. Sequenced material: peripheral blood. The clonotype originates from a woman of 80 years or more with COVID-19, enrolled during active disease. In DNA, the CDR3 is TGTGCCAGCAGCGATGGCGGGCCCCAGCATTTT. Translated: CASSDGGPQHF.